This T cell receptor (beta chain) stems from a study of blood T cells in healthy people across ages (dated by TCRdb to between 2015 and 2016). Regarding the complete study: In model experiments, template switching captured about one uniquely barcoded TCR beta cDNA molecule for every two T cells. The study measured age-related changes in TCR beta repertoire diversity using deep sequencing normalized with unique cDNA molecular identifiers. Four age groups were formed from the donors: young (average approximately 16 years), middle-aged (around 40), aged (62) and long-lived (about 80). To avoid experimental bias, donors of different ages were distributed randomly across sequencing lanes. Using the same blood draw, the study looked at two additional independent replicas of 1 million unique cDNA reads for two donors, one aged 18 to 30 and the other aged 80 or older. Study-wide conclusions, independent of this receptor: Compared with the aged group, the long-lived group had more naive CD4+ T cells, fewer expanded clones and increased TCR diversity, suggesting age selection. Donor CMV infection status was unknown, potentially confounding age-related changes in expanded clonotypes. Conclusive comparison of naive and antigen-experienced compartments was prevented by the profiling of bulk unsorted PBMCs. Observed TCR beta diversity correlated strongly with the percentage of naive T cells measured by flow cytometry. Observed TCR beta diversity per million T cells fell roughly linearly with age, and a significant reduction was already apparent by age around 40. Estimates of total diversity from one million sequenced T cells were regarded as lower bounds and underestimates.

The 40 or so donors, aged about 6 to 90 years, were systemically healthy Caucasian individuals from Russia. Each donor gave ten milliliters of peripheral blood, collected into EDTA-treated Vacutainer tubes. PBMCs were isolated by Ficoll-Paque density-gradient centrifugation, with at least 6 million obtained per sample. Trizol reagent was used to extract total RNA from PBMCs, with at least 5.5 micrograms per sample. For every donor, flow cytometry on a PBMC aliquot measured the percentage of naive CD45RAhigh/CD27high T cells. The library was generated by 5' RACE. A second roughly 6 to 11 cycle PCR used a sample-barcoded 5' primer and a J-beta primer mix. Each TCR beta cDNA molecule received a unique molecular identifier from a template-switch 5' adaptor carrying 12 random nucleotides. Each sample yielded at least 2.5 million CDR3-containing paired-end reads. First-strand cDNA synthesis was performed from all RNA using the Mint cDNA synthesis kit, with priming by a TRBC-specific oligonucleotide. All cDNA was treated with uracil-DNA glycosylase and then went through a first 18-cycle PCR with the universal primers M1SS and BC2_uni_R. Processing in the source paper ran as follows. For normalization, 1 million high-quality reads were randomly selected from each sample, with every read carrying a distinct molecular identifier. Reads sharing molecular identifiers were discarded rather than binned into consensus sequences. CDR3 identification, clonotype clustering and error correction used MiTCR with a Q25 quality threshold and the strictest error-elimination algorithm. A nonparametric unseen species model with Euler transformation was used to estimate lower-bound total TCR beta diversity. TCRdb itself trimmed the public reads at Q25 with fastp, ran MiXCR and retained productive beta chains. Rows with one shared CDR3 protein collapse into an entry with the most common genes and DNA. V and J calls and clone size were set by TCRdb, not the authors. The sample table records 1.5 million to 2 million distinct CDR3 sequences; 30% to 40% of these occur just once. The ten top clones hold roughly 23% of the sample.

Remarks on this clonotype: Its specific antigen is unknown. No much larger clone is present one base from it, and per-base qualities are unavailable.

Reading the germline V gene gives CDR1 SQVTM and CDR2 ANQGSEA. V is reduced by 1 base and J by 0 bases, leaving a spacing of 13 bases between them. Taken from cysteine to phenylalanine, the CDR3 has 15 residues. Kept here is only the CDR3 DNA, which spans 45 bases and is read in frame from base 1. The sequencing sample was made of blood. This sequence uses TRBV29-1 and TRBJ2-7; the D gene is possibly TRBD2, with 6 bases matching. This TCR was recovered from a human donor in good health. The nucleotide sequence reads TGCAGCGTTGAAGTCGGGGCGGGGCCCTCCTACGAGCAGTACTTC. This encodes CSVEVGAGPSYEQYF.